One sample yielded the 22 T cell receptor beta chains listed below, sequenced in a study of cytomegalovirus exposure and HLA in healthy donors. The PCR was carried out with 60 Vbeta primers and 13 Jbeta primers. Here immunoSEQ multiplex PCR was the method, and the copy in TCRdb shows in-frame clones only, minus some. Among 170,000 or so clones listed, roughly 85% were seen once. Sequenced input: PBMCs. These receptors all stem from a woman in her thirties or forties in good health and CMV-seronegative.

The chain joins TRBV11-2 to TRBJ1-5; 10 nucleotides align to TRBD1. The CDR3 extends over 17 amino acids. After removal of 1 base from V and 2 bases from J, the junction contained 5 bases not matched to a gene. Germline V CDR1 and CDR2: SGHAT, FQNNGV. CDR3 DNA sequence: TGTGCCAGCAGCTTAGGACTCGGACAGGGGGGCAATCAGCCCCAGCATTTT. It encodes CASSLGLGQGGNQPQHF.

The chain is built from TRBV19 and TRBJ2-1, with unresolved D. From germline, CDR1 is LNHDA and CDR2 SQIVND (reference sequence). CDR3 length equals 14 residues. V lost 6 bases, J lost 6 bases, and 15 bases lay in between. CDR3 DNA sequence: TGTGCCAGTAGAAGGCGAGAGCGAACCAATGAGCAGTTCTTC. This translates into CASRRRERTNEQFF.

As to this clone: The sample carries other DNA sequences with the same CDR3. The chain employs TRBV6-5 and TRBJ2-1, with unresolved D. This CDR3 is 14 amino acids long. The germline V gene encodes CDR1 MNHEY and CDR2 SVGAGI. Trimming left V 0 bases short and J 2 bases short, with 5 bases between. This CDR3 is CASSYSSAYNEQFF. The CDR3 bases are TGTGCCAGCAGTTACTCCTCCGCCTACAATGAGCAGTTCTTC.

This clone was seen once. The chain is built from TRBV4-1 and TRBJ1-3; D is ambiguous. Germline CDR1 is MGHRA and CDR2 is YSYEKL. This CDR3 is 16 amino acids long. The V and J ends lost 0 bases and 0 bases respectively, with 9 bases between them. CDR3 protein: CASSQEGGSSGNTIYF. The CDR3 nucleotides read TGCGCCAGCAGCCAAGAGGGCGGGAGCTCTGGAAACACCATATATTTT.

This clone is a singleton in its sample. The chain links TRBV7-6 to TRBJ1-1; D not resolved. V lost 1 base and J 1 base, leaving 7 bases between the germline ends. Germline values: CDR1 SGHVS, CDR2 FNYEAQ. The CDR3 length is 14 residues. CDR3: CASSLGLTNTEAFF. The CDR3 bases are TGTGCCAGCAGCTTAGGACTGACGAACACTGAAGCTTTCTTT.

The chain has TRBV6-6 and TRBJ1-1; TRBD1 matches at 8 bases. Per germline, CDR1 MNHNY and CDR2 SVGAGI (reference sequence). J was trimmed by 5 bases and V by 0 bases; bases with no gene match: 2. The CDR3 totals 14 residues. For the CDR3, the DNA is TGTGCCAGCAGTTACTCTCAGGGGGCAACTGAAGCTTTCTTT. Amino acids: CASSYSQGATEAFF.

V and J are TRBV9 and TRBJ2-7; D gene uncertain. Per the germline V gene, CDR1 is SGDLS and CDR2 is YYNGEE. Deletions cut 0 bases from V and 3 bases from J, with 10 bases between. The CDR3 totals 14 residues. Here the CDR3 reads CASSVVPDNYEQYF. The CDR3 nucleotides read TGTGCCAGCAGCGTAGTTCCAGATAACTACGAGCAGTACTTC.

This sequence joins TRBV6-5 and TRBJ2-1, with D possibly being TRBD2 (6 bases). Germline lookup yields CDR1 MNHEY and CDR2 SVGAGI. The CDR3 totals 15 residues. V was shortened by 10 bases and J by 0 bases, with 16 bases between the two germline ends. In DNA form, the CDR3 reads TGTGCCACCCTTCGGGGGAGGAGCTCCTACAATGAGCAGTTCTTC. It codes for CATLRGRSSYNEQFF.

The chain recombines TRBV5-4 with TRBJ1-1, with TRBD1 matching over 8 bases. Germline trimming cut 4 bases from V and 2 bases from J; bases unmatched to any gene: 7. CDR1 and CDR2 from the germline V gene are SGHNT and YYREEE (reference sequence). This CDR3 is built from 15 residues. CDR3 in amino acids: CASSLRTGFNTEAFF. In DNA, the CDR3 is TGTGCCAGCAGCCTGCGGACAGGGTTCAACACTGAAGCTTTCTTT. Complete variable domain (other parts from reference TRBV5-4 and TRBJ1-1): ETGVTQSPTHLIKTRGQQVTLRCSSQSGHNTVSWYQQALGQGPQFIFQYYREEENGRGNFPPRFSGLQFPNYSSELNVNALELDDSALYLCASSLRTGFNTEAFFGQGTRLTVV.

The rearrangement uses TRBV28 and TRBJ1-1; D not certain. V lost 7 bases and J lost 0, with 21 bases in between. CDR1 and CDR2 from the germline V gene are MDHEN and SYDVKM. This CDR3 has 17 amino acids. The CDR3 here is CASNLGGLRSLNTEAFF. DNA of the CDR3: TGTGCCAGCAACCTTGGAGGTCTCAGGTCCCTGAACACTGAAGCTTTCTTT.

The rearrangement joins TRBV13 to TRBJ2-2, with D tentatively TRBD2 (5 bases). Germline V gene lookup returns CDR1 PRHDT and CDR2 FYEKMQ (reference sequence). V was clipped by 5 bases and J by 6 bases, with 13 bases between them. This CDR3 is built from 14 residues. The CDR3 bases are TGTGCCAGCAGCCCCGTAGGGAGAGCCGGGGAGCTGTTTTTT. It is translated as CASSPVGRAGELFF.

Here the CDR3 reads CASSRDRGGAKNIQYF. CDR3 nucleotide sequence: TGCGCCAGCAGCCGCGATCGGGGGGGCGCCAAAAACATTCAGTACTTC. This chain uses TRBV5-1 with TRBJ2-4; 8 nucleotides match TRBD2. CDR3 size: 16 residues. Trimming took 4 bases from V and 1 from J; bases not matched to a gene: 7. Germline CDR1 and CDR2: SGHRS and YFSETQ.

The CDR3 here is CASATWKGKGNEQFF. In DNA, the CDR3 is TGTGCCAGCGCCACTTGGAAGGGGAAGGGCAATGAGCAGTTCTTC. The V call is TRBV21-1, the J call TRBJ2-1; TRBD1, as called in the table, went unchecked against the DNA. TRBV21-1 represents a pseudogene. This CDR3 region has 15 residues.

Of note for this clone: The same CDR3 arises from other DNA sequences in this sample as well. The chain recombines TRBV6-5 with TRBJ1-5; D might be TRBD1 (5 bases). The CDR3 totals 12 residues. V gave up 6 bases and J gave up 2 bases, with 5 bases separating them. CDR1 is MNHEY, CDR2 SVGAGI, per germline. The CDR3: CASRTGNQPQHF. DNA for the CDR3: TGTGCCAGCAGGACAGGCAATCAGCCCCAGCATTTT.

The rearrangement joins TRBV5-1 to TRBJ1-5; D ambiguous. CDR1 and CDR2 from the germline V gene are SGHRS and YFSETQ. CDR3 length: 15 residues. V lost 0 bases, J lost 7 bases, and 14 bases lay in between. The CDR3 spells CASSLGRESGQPQHF. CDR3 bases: TGCGCCAGCAGCTTGGGGAGGGAGTCGGGACAGCCCCAGCATTTT.

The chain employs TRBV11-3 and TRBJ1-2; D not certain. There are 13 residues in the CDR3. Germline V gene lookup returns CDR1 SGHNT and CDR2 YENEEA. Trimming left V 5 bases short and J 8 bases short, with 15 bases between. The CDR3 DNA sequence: TGTGCCAGCAGCCCTGAACCGGGAAACGGCTACACCTTC. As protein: CASSPEPGNGYTF. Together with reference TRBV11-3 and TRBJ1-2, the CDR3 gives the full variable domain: EAGVVQSPRYKIIEKKQPVAFWCNPISGHNTLYWYLQNLGQGPELLIRYENEEAVDDSQLPKDRFSAERLKGVDSTLKIQPAELGDSAVYLCASSPEPGNGYTFGSGTRLTVV.

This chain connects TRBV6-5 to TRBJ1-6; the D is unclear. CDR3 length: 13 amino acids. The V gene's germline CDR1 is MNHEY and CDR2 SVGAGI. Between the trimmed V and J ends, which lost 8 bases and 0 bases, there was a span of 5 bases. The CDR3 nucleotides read TGTGCCAGCGCGCACTCCTATAATTCACCCCTCCACTTT. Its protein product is CASAHSYNSPLHF.

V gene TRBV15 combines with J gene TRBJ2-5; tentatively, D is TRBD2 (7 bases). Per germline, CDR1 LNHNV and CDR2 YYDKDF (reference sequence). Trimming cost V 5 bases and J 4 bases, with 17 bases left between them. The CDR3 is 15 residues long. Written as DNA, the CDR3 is TGTGCCACCAGCTCCCGGGGAGGGGGGGGAGAGACCCAGTACTTC. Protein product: CATSSRGGGGETQYF.

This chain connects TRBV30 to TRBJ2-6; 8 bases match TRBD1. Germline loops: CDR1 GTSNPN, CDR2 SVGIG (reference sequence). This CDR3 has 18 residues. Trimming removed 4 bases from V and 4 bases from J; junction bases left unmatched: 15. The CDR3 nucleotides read TGTGCCTGGACCCTTCCAGGGGGCCGTTGGTTGGGGGCCAACGTCCTGACTTTC. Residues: CAWTLPGGRWLGANVLTF. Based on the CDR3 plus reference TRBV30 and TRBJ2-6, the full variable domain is SQTIHQWPATLVQPVGSPLSLECTVEGTSNPNLYWYRQAAGRGLQLLFYSVGIGQISSEVPQNLSASRPQDRQFILSSKKLLLSDSGFYLCAWTLPGGRWLGANVLTFGAGSRLTVL.

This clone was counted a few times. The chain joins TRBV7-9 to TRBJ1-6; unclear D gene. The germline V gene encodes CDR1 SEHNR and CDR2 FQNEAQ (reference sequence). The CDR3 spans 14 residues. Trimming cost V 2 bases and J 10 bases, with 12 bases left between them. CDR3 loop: CASSLTGERSPLHF. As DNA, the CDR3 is TGTGCCAGCAGCTTAACCGGGGAGAGGTCACCCCTCCACTTT. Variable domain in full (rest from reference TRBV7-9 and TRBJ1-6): DTGVSQNPRHKITKRGQNVTFRCDPISEHNRLYWYRQTLGQGPEFLTYFQNEAQLEKSRLLSDRFSAERPKGSFSTLEIQRTEQGDSAMYLCASSLTGERSPLHFGNGTRLTVT.

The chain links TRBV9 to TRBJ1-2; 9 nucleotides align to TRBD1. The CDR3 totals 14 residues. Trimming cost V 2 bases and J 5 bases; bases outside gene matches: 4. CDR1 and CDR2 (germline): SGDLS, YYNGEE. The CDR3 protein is CASSVPTGGYGYTF. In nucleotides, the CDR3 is TGTGCCAGCAGCGTGCCGACAGGGGGGTATGGCTACACCTTC. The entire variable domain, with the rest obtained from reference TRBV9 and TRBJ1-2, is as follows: DSGVTQTPKHLITATGQRVTLRCSPRSGDLSVYWYQQSLDQGLQFLIQYYNGEERAKGNILERFSAQQFPDLHSELNLSSLELGDSALYFCASSVPTGGYGYTFGSGTRLTVV.

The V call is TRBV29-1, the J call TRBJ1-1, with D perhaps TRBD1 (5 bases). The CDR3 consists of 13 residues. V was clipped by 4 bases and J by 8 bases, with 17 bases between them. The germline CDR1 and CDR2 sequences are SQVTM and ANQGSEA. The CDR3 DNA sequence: TGCAGCGTTGTTGCTCACGGGGGGAGCGAAGCTTTCTTT. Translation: CSVVAHGGSEAFF. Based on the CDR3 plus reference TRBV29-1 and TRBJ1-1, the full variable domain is SAVISQKPSRDICQRGTSLTIQCQVDSQVTMMFWYRQQPGQSLTLIATANQGSEATYESGFVIDKFPISRPNLTFSTLTVSNMSPEDSSIYLCSVVAHGGSEAFFGQGTRLTVV.